This T cell receptor beta chain appears in the sequencing data of a study of control samples from healthy donors and cancer patients. The method was immunoSEQ multiplex PCR; TCRdb's version includes in-frame clones alone and lacks a portion of them. The sample has under 140,000 clones; 85% to 90% are singletons. This receptor was identified in a woman in her sixties or seventies with lung cancer. Input material: PBMCs.

CDR3 protein: CAWKTNWKDEQFF. CDR3 nucleotides: TGTGCCTGGAAAACGAACTGGAAGGATGAGCAGTTCTTC. This chain connects TRBV30 to TRBJ2-1; unclear D gene. Trimming cost V 4 bases and J 8 bases, with 15 bases left between them. This CDR3 is 13 amino acids long. Germline loops: CDR1 GTSNPN, CDR2 SVGIG (reference sequence). The full variable domain, completed using reference TRBV30 and TRBJ2-1, is SQTIHQWPATLVQPVGSPLSLECTVEGTSNPNLYWYRQAAGRGLQLLFYSVGIGQISSEVPQNLSASRPQDRQFILSSKKLLLSDSGFYLCAWKTNWKDEQFFGPGTRLTVL.